The rows below give T cell receptor beta chains drawn from one sample of a study of neoadjuvant anti-PD-1 for oral cavity cancer. Method: immunoSEQ multiplex PCR; TCRdb's copy keeps in-frame clones and lacks some. The sample lists 55,000 to 75,000 clones; roughly three quarters were seen once. Sequenced material: PBMCs, taken before nivolumab (anti-PD-1) treatment. These TCRs come from a person between 40 and 79 years old with oral cavity squamous cell carcinoma. The CDR3 runs from the conserved cysteine through the conserved F or W.

j_call: TRBJ1-2; v_call: TRBV28; cdr3_aa: CASLGGQVLRGYTF
j_call: TRBJ1-2; v_call: TRBV5-1; cdr3_aa: CASSPAADRGVYGYTF
j_call: TRBJ1-2; v_call: TRBV4-1; cdr3_aa: CASSQTQGAYGYTF
j_call: TRBJ1-3; v_call: TRBV30; cdr3_aa: CAWSPPDRAGNTIYF
j_call: TRBJ2-7; v_call: TRBV7-4; cdr3_aa: CASSLVRAGQVDEQYF
j_call: TRBJ1-1; v_call: TRBV14; cdr3_aa: CASSQDSRGEAFF
j_call: TRBJ1-2; v_call: TRBV2; cdr3_aa: CASSARDREAYTF
j_call: TRBJ2-2; v_call: TRBV19; cdr3_aa: CASLAGGPVAGELFF
j_call: TRBJ2-5; v_call: TRBV7-8; cdr3_aa: CASSLVQTPREQYF
j_call: TRBJ1-5; v_call: TRBV9; cdr3_aa: CASSEGRKDQPQHF
j_call: TRBJ2-3; v_call: TRBV10-2; cdr3_aa: CASSEHGRKGSTDTQYF
j_call: TRBJ2-5; v_call: TRBV6-5; cdr3_aa: CASSPGLADEETQYF
j_call: TRBJ1-5; v_call: TRBV7-2; cdr3_aa: CASSSTGWSNQPQHF
j_call: TRBJ2-3; v_call: TRBV5-1; cdr3_aa: CASSVGTSGRGTDTQYF
j_call: TRBJ2-7; v_call: TRBV27; cdr3_aa: CASSLQRLAGGPPYEQYF
j_call: TRBJ1-6; v_call: TRBV4-2; cdr3_aa: CASSQGKGRDSPLHF
j_call: TRBJ2-1; v_call: TRBV30; cdr3_aa: CAWSHPYLAGIYNEQFF
j_call: TRBJ1-4; v_call: TRBV6-1; cdr3_aa: CASSEDRASEKLFF
j_call: TRBJ1-1; v_call: TRBV6-5; cdr3_aa: CASIKSTEAFF
j_call: TRBJ2-7; v_call: TRBV5-8; cdr3_aa: CASSSAVAYEQYF
j_call: TRBJ1-2; v_call: TRBV6-1; cdr3_aa: CASSAVSGQGRSGYTF
j_call: TRBJ2-2; v_call: TRBV19; cdr3_aa: CASRDRGSTGELFF
j_call: TRBJ1-5; v_call: TRBV7-9; cdr3_aa: CASSSGIWSNQPQHF
j_call: TRBJ2-7; v_call: TRBV5-6; cdr3_aa: CASTNSYEQYF
j_call: TRBJ1-5; v_call: TRBV2; cdr3_aa: CASSVRGDQPQHF
j_call: TRBJ1-2; v_call: TRBV27; cdr3_aa: CASNPRQGGYGYTF
j_call: TRBJ1-6; v_call: TRBV6-4; cdr3_aa: CASSEGQGGGSYNSPLHF
j_call: TRBJ1-2; v_call: TRBV5-6; cdr3_aa: CASSLADRGYTF
j_call: TRBJ2-3; v_call: TRBV19; cdr3_aa: CASSRGSGRGFTDTQYF
j_call: TRBJ2-6; v_call: TRBV27; cdr3_aa: CASSFLDSGANVLTF
j_call: TRBJ1-1; v_call: TRBV5-6; cdr3_aa: CASSFPVGQGTEAFF
j_call: TRBJ2-7; v_call: TRBV6-1; cdr3_aa: CASSVRQGRFGYEQYF
j_call: TRBJ1-5; v_call: TRBV28; cdr3_aa: CASRDDILNQHF
j_call: TRBJ2-6; v_call: TRBV10-1; cdr3_aa: CASSDLGSGANVLTF
j_call: TRBJ2-7; v_call: TRBV28; cdr3_aa: CASSGSGRAFYEQYF
j_call: TRBJ2-1; v_call: TRBV5-4; cdr3_aa: CASSLWASRGNEQFF
j_call: TRBJ2-3; v_call: TRBV6-1; cdr3_aa: CASTPGQGKDTQYF
j_call: TRBJ2-1; v_call: TRBV7-2; cdr3_aa: CASSLAKGRGMIEQFF
j_call: TRBJ2-5; v_call: TRBV20-1; cdr3_aa: CSARDGKTQYF
j_call: TRBJ1-1; v_call: TRBV28; cdr3_aa: CASSLYSLMGTEAFF
j_call: TRBJ2-3; v_call: TRBV5-6; cdr3_aa: CASSLGGGTDTQYF
j_call: TRBJ2-6; v_call: TRBV18; cdr3_aa: CASSPDSGANVLTF
j_call: TRBJ1-2; v_call: TRBV29-1; cdr3_aa: CSVVTNYGYTF
j_call: TRBJ1-1; v_call: TRBV30; cdr3_aa: CAWSRTGSSTEAFF
j_call: TRBJ2-1; v_call: TRBV2; cdr3_aa: CASSLGTGGYNEQFF
j_call: TRBJ1-1; v_call: TRBV28; cdr3_aa: CAGGQGASEAFF
j_call: TRBJ2-7; v_call: TRBV27; cdr3_aa: CASRGQSSSTYEQYF